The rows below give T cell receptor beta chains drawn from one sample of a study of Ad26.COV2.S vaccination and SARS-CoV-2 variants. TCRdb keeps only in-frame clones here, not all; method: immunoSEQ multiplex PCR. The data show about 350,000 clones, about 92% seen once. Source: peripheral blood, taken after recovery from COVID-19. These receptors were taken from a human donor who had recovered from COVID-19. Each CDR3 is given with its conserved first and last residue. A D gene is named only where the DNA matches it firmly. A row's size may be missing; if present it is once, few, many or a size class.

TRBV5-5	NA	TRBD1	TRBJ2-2	CASSLGNRGLATGELFF	TGTGCCAGCAGCTTGGGGAACAGGGGGCTCGCGACCGGGGAGCTGTTTTTT
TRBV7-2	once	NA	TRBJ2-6	CASSSRGSGANVLTF	TGTGCCAGCAGCTCACGCGGCTCTGGGGCCAACGTCCTGACTTTC
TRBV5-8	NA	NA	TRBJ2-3	CASSFGGTDTQYF	TGTGCCAGCAGCTTCGGGGGCACAGATACGCAGTATTTT
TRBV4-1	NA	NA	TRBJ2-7	CASSQEIPAGWTGEQYF	TGCGCCAGCAGCCAAGAGATCCCAGCGGGGTGGACAGGGGAGCAGTACTTC
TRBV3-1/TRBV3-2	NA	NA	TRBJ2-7	CASSQSANQMGEQYF	TGTGCCAGCAGCCAATCAGCCAATCAAATGGGCGAGCAGTACTTC
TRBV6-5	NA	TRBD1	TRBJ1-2	CASREDRGLFYGYTF	TGTGCCAGCAGGGAGGACAGGGGGCTGTTTTATGGCTACACCTTC
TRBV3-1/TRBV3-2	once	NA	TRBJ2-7	CASQKGLAGFFEQYF	TGTGCCAGCCAAAAAGGGCTAGCCGGTTTTTTCGAGCAGTACTTC
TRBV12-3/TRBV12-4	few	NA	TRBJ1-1	CASSPGAEAFF	TGTGCCAGCAGCCCCGGGGCCGAAGCTTTCTTT
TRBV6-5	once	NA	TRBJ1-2	CASSYGSPYGYTF	TGTGCCAGCAGTTACGGCAGCCCCTATGGCTACACCTTC
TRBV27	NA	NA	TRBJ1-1	CASSDPGRDVNTEAFF	TGTGCCAGCAGTGACCCCGGTCGGGACGTTAACACTGAAGCTTTCTTT
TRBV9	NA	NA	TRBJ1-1	CASSAGFMNTEAFF	TGTGCCAGCAGCGCGGGATTTATGAACACTGAAGCTTTCTTT
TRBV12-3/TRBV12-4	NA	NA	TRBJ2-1	CASRTNYNEQFF	TGTGCCAGCAGAACTAATTACAATGAGCAGTTCTTC
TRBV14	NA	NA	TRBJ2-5	CASSQWGQETQYF	TGTGCCAGCAGTCAATGGGGCCAAGAGACCCAGTACTTC
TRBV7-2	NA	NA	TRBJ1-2	CASSLFRDGGYTF	TGTGCCAGCAGCTTATTTCGGGATGGTGGCTACACCTTC
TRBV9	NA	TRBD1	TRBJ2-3	CASGRGPSTDTQYF	TGTGCCAGCGGAAGGGGGCCTAGCACAGATACGCAGTATTTT
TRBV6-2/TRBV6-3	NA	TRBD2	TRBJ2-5	CASSFLGLAVETQYF	TGTGCCAGCAGTTTTTTAGGACTAGCCGTGGAGACCCAGTACTTC
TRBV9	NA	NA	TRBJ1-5	CASTRGVGGSNQPQHF	TGTGCCAGCACGAGGGGGGTAGGGGGAAGCAATCAGCCCCAGCATTTT
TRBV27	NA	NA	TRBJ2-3	CASITGDTQYF	TGTGCCAGCATTACAGGGGATACGCAGTATTTT
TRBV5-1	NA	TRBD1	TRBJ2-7	CASSLDPQGSSYEQYF	TGCGCCAGCAGCTTGGATCCACAGGGGTCCTCCTACGAGCAGTACTTC
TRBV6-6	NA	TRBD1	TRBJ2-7	CASSRDRVPYEQYF	TGTGCCAGCAGTAGGGACAGGGTACCCTACGAGCAGTACTTC
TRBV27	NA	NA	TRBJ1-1	CASSPPGLNTEAFF	TGTGCCAGCAGTCCCCCGGGTTTGAACACTGAAGCTTTCTTT
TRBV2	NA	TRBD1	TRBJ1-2	CASSGVLTGGKKLNYGYTF	TGTGCCAGCAGTGGGGTATTAACAGGGGGAAAAAAACTTAACTATGGCTACACCTTC
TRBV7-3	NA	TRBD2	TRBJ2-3	CASSLAGGYTDTQYF	TGTGCCAGCAGCTTAGCGGGGGGGTACACAGATACGCAGTATTTT
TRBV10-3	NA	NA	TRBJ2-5	CAISESVGRETQYF	TGTGCCATCAGTGAGTCAGTAGGACGGGAGACCCAGTACTTC
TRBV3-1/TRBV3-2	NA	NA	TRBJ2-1	CASSLSGSYNEQFF	TGTGCCAGCAGCCTTTCAGGGTCGTACAATGAGCAGTTCTTC
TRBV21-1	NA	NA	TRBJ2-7	CASSIAYEQYF	TGTGCCAGCAGCATAGCCTACGAGCAGTACTTC
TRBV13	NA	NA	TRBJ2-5	CASSDPSRDGETQYF	TGTGCCAGCAGCGACCCCTCCAGGGACGGAGAGACCCAGTACTTC
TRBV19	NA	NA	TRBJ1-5	CASSTKDQPQHF	TGTGCCAGTAGTACAAAGGACCAGCCCCAGCATTTT
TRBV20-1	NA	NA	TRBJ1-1	CSARNEGEAFF	TGCAGTGCTAGAAACGAAGGTGAAGCTTTCTTT
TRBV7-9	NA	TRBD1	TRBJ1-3	CASSLRQGAQAVEDTIYF	TGTGCCAGCAGCTTAAGACAGGGGGCCCAGGCCGTCGAAGACACCATATATTTT
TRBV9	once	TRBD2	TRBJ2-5	CASSVSGGPQETQYF	TGTGCCAGCAGCGTTAGCGGGGGCCCCCAAGAGACCCAGTACTTC